This T cell receptor (beta chain) is drawn from a study of tissue T cells after allogeneic stem cell transplantation. The time point is: mouse harvest day 7 after allogeneic transplant. Each mouse received 10^7 T-cell-depleted marrow cells plus 10^6 splenic CD5+ T cells by tail vein. The table came from immunoSEQ multiplex PCR; TCRdb's copy has only in-frame clones and leaves some out. The data contain 2,000 or so clones, around 50% of them singletons. A note on this clone: Mouse gene names and germline throughout. The read ends 1 residue before the CDR3 terminus; that terminus is restored from the germline J gene.

V lost 6 bases and J 3 bases, leaving 16 bases between the germline ends. This CDR3 region has 15 residues. Germline CDR1 and CDR2: KGHTA and FRNEEI. The chain combines TRBV24 with TRBJ2-3, with a possible D match to TRBD1 (6 bases). The sequence was obtained from a female BALB/c mouse given C57BL/6 T cells with graft-versus-host disease after an allogeneic hematopoietic cell transplant. Specimen: liver tissue. CDR3 DNA (partial): TGTGCCAGCAGCCCCCTACAGGGAGGGGCAGAAACGCTGTAT. Residues: CASSPLQGGAETLY. Given in full, the CDR3 is CASSPLQGGAETLYF.